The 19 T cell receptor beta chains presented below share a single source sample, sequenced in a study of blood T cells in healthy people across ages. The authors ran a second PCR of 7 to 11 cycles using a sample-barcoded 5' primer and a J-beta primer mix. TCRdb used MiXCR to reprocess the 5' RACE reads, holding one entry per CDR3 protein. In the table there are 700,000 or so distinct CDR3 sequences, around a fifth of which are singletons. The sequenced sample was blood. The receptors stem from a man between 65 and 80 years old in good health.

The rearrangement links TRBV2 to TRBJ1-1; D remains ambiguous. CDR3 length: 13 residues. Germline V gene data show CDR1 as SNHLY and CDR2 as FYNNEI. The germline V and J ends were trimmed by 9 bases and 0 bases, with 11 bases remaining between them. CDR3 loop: CARSQPVNTEAFF. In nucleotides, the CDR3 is TGTGCCAGGTCCCAGCCAGTGAACACTGAAGCTTTCTTT.

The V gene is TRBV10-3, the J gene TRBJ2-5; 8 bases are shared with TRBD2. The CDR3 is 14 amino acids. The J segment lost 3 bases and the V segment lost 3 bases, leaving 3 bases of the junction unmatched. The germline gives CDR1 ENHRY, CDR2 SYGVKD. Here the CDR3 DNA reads TGTGCCATCAGTGAAAGCGGGGGCAAAGAGACCCAGTACTTC. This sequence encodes CAISESGGKETQYF.

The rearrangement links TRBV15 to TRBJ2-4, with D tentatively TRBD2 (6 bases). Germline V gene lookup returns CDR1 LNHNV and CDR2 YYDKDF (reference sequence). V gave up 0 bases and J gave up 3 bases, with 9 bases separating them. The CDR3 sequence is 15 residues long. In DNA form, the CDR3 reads TGTGCCACCAGCAGAGAAGGAGGGGTCAAAAACATTCAGTACTTC. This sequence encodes CATSREGGVKNIQYF.

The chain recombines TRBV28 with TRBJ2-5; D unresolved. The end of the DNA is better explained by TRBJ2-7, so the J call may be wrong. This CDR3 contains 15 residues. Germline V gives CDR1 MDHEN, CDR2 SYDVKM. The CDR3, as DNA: TGTGCCAGCAGTTTGGGCTTCCTGGAGTACTACGAGCAGTACTTC. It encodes CASSLGFLEYYEQYF.

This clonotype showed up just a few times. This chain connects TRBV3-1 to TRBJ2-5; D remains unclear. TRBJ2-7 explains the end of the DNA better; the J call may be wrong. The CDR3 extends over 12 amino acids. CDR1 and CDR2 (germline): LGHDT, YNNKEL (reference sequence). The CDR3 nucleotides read TGTGCCAGCAGCCAAGTCCCATACGAGCAGTACGTC. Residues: CASSQVPYEQYV.

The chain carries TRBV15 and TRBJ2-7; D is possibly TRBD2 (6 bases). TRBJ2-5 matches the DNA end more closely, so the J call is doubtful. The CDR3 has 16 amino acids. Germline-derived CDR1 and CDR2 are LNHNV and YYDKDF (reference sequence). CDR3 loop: CATSRGSTSFQETQYF. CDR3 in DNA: TGTGCCACCAGCAGAGGGTCGACTAGTTTCCAAGAGACCCAGTACTTC.

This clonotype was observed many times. CDR3 DNA: TGTGCCAGCAGCTTGGACAGTACCCAAGAGACCCAGTACTTC. The encoded protein is CASSLDSTQETQYF. The chain links TRBV7-9 to TRBJ2-5, with D maybe TRBD1 (6 bases). Germline loops: CDR1 SEHNR, CDR2 FQNEAQ (reference sequence). The V and J ends lost 3 bases and 1 base respectively, with 9 bases between them. The CDR3 is made up of 14 amino acids.

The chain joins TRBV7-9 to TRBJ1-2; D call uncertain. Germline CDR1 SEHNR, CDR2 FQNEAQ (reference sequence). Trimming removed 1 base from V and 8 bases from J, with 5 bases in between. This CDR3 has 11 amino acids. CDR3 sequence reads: CASSLDVGYTF. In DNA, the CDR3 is TGTGCCAGCAGCTTAGATGTGGGCTACACCTTC.

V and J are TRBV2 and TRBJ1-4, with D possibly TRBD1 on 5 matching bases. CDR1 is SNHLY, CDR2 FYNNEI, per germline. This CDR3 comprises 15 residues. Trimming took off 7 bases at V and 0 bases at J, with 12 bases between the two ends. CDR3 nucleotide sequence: TGTGCCAGCAAGGGGTTAGGGACAACTAATGAAAAACTGTTTTTT. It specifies CASKGLGTTNEKLFF.

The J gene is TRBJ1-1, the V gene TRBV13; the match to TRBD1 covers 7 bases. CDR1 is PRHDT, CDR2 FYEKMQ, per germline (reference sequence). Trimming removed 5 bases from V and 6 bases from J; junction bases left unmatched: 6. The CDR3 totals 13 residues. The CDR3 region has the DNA TGTGCCAGCAGCGCAGGGGGACAGTCTGAAGCTTTCTTT. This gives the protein CASSAGGQSEAFF.

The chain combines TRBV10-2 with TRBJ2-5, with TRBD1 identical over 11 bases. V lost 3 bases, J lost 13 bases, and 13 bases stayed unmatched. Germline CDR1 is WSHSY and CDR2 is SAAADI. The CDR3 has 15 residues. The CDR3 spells CASSDLPGQGVERYF. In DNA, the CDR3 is TGCGCCAGCAGTGACCTACCGGGACAGGGGGTCGAGCGGTACTTC.

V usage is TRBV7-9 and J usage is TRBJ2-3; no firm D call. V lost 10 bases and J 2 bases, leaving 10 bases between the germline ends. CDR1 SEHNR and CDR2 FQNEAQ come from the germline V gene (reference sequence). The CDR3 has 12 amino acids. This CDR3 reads CATALDTDTQYF. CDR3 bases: TGTGCCACCGCCCTGGACACAGATACGCAGTATTTT.

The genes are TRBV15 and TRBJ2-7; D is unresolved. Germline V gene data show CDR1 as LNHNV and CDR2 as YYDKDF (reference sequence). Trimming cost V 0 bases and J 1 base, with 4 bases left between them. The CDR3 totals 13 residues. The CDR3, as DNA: TGTGCCACCAGCAGAGATCTATCCTACGAGCAGTACGTC. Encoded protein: CATSRDLSYEQYV.

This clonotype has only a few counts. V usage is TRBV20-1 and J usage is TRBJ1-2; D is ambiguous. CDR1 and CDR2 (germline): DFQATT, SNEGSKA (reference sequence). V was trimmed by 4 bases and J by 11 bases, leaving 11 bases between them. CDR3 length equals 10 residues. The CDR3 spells CSATNPVYTF. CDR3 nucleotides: TGCAGTGCTACCAACCCCGTGTACACCTTC.

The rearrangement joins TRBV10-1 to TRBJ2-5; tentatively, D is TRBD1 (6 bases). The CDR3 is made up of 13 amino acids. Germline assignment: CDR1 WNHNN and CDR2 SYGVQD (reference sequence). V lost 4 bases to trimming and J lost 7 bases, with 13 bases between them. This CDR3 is CASSGQAGGTQYF. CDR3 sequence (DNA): TGCGCCAGCAGTGGACAGGCCGGCGGGACCCAGTACTTC.

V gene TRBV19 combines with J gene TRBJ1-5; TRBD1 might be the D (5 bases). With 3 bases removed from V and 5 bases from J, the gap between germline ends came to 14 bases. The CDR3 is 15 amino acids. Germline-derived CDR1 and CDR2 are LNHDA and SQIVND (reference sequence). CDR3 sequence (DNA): TGTGCCAGTAGTATTCAAAGGCAGGGTGATCAGCCCCAGCATTTT. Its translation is CASSIQRQGDQPQHF.

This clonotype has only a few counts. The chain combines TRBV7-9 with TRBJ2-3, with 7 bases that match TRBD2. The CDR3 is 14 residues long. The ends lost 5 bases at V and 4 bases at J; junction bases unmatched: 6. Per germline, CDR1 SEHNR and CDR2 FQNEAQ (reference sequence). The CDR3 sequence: CASSPGLNPDTQYF. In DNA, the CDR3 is TGTGCCAGCAGCCCGGGACTAAATCCAGATACGCAGTATTTT.

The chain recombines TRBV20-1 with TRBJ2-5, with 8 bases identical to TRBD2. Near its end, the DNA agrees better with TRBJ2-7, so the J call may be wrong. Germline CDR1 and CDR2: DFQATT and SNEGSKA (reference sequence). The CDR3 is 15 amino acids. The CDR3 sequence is CSARRVGTSPHEQYF. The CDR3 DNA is TGCAGTGCTAGGCGTGTGGGGACTAGTCCCCACGAGCAGTACTTC.

The CDR3, as DNA: TGTGCCAGCAGTACACAGGGATACAATCAGCCCCAGCATTTT. Protein product: CASSTQGYNQPQHF. The chain combines TRBV6-1 with TRBJ1-5, with a possible D match to TRBD1 (6 bases). The ends were cut back, 5 bases at V and 3 bases at J, with 11 bases in the middle. CDR1 is MNHNS, CDR2 SASEGT, per germline. The CDR3 runs 14 residues.